These 15 T cell receptor beta chains came from one sample sequenced in a study of shared clonotypes between healthy human individuals. Using immunoSEQ multiplex PCR, the repertoire was profiled, and TCRdb retains in-frame clones only, with some absent. The sample yields 1,400,000 or so clones, approximately 98.5% seen once. What was sequenced was naive CD4+ T cells sorted from blood. Subset: CD45RA+ positively selected. The receptors stem from a man aged 25-40 years in good health.

V usage is TRBV6-5 and J usage is TRBJ2-2; D is possibly TRBD1 (5 bases). The CDR3 is 13 residues long. Deletions cut 6 bases from V and 1 base from J, with 6 bases between. Germline loops: CDR1 MNHEY, CDR2 SVGAGI. CDR3 sequence: CASRTVNTGELFF. The DNA for the CDR3 is TGTGCCAGCAGGACAGTGAACACCGGGGAGCTGTTTTTT.

V usage is TRBV11-3 and J usage is TRBJ2-1, with 8 bases aligning to TRBD2. V lost 1 base to trimming and J lost 8 bases; unmatched junction nucleotides: 4. This CDR3 comprises 14 residues. Germline CDR1 SGHNT, CDR2 YENEEA. As DNA, the CDR3 is TGTGCCAGCAGCTTAGGAGCGGGAGTGGATGAGCAGTTCTTC. This codes for CASSLGAGVDEQFF.

The chain is built from TRBV18 and TRBJ1-1; D possibly corresponds to TRBD1 (5 bases). Trimming took off 5 bases at V and 5 bases at J, with 12 bases between the two ends. CDR1 is KGHSH, CDR2 LQKENI, per germline. The CDR3 spans 13 residues. CDR3: CASSAGPGTEAFF. The DNA for the CDR3 is TGTGCCAGCTCAGCAGGGCCCGGGACTGAAGCTTTCTTT.

The CDR3 protein is CASSTWTGGIESTEAFF. The CDR3 region has the DNA TGTGCCAGTAGTACCTGGACAGGGGGTATAGAGAGCACTGAAGCTTTCTTT. The chain couples TRBV19 to TRBJ1-1, with TRBD1 matching 10 bases. Trimming removed 4 bases from V and 4 bases from J; junction bases left unmatched: 12. CDR3 size: 17 residues. Germline-derived CDR1 and CDR2 are LNHDA and SQIVND (reference sequence). Looking up the rest from reference TRBV19 and TRBJ1-1 gives the full variable domain: DGGITQSPKYLFRKEGQNVTLSCEQNLNHDAMYWYRQDPGQGLRLIYYSQIVNDFQKGDIAEGYSVSREKKESFPLTVTSAQKNPTAFYLCASSTWTGGIESTEAFFGQGTRLTVV.

The CDR3 reads CASRTESSTYEQYF. The CDR3 DNA is TGTGCCAGTCGCACGGAGTCCTCCACCTACGAGCAGTACTTC. V is TRBV5-4 and J is TRBJ2-7; no definite D call. CDR1 and CDR2 (germline): SGHNT, YYREEE (reference sequence). Trimming removed 8 bases from V and 2 bases from J, with 17 bases in between. The CDR3 contains 14 residues.

A word on this clone: Other DNA variants within this sample encode the same CDR3. The chain has TRBV18 and TRBJ2-7; D possibly corresponds to TRBD1 (6 bases). Trimming left V 2 bases short and J 0 bases short, with 8 bases between. The CDR3 covers 14 residues. Germline CDR1 is KGHSH and CDR2 is LQKENI. The CDR3 region has the DNA TGTGCCAGCTCACCAGGACAGACCTCCTACGAGCAGTACTTC. Protein sequence: CASSPGQTSYEQYF.

About this clone itself: Additional DNA sequences in this sample encode the identical CDR3. As DNA, the CDR3 is TGTGCCAGCTCACCACTCGCGGGGGAGGATGGCTACACCTTC. Protein product: CASSPLAGEDGYTF. This chain links TRBV18 with TRBJ1-2, with D possibly TRBD1 on 5 matching bases. Germline values: CDR1 KGHSH, CDR2 LQKENI. V was shortened by 1 base and J by 6 bases, with 12 bases between the two germline ends. CDR3 length equals 14 residues.

In this sample, this clone turned up once. The rearrangement links TRBV4-3 to TRBJ1-2, with D maybe TRBD1 (6 bases). Trimming shortened V by 0 bases and J by 8 bases, and 16 bases separated the two germline ends. In germline, CDR1 is LGHNA, CDR2 YSLEER. The CDR3 contains 15 residues. The DNA of the CDR3 is TGCGCCAGCAGCCAAGATGGCAGGGGATTGGAAGGCTACACCTTC. This gives the protein CASSQDGRGLEGYTF.

Note on this clone: One end of the junction varies from germline; a read error may be responsible. This CDR3 is also generated by other DNA sequences in the sample. This rearrangement joins TRBV7-7 to TRBJ2-1, with D possibly being TRBD1 (5 bases). The CDR3 runs to 13 residues. Germline loops: CDR1 SSHAT, CDR2 FNYEAQ (reference sequence). The CDR3 region has the DNA TGTGCTAGCAGCTTAGACAGCTACAATGAGCAGTTCTTC. This gives the protein CASSLDSYNEQFF.

This chain links TRBV7-9 with TRBJ1-1, with D unclear. The V gene lost 5 bases and the J gene lost 4 bases, with 14 bases spanning the gap. From germline, CDR1 is SEHNR and CDR2 FQNEAQ (reference sequence). This CDR3 is 14 amino acids long. Written as DNA, the CDR3 is TGTGCCAGCAGCCGGTATATAGGGAGCACTGAAGCTTTCTTT. Translating it yields CASSRYIGSTEAFF.

A single count supports this clone. The chain uses TRBV28 and TRBJ2-7; the match to TRBD2 covers 12 bases. The CDR3 runs to 16 residues. CDR1 is MDHEN, CDR2 SYDVKM, per germline. V shed 5 bases and J 0 bases; nucleotides not matched to a gene: 5. Written as DNA, the CDR3 is TGTGCCAGCAGTCCCCTAGCGGGAGGGAACTCCTACGAGCAGTACTTC. Translation: CASSPLAGGNSYEQYF.

The rearrangement links TRBV9 to TRBJ2-1; no reliable D call. Germline V gene sequence: CDR1 SGDLS, CDR2 YYNGEE. V lost 3 bases and J 7 bases, leaving 14 bases between the germline ends. The CDR3 sequence is 14 residues long. In nucleotides, the CDR3 is TGTGCCAGCAGCGCCCGATGGGCCGGGAATGAGCAGTTCTTC. This codes for CASSARWAGNEQFF.

The V call is TRBV5-6, the J call TRBJ1-1; D not resolved. The CDR3 has 14 amino acids. The V gene lost 0 bases and the J gene lost 1 base, with 7 bases spanning the gap. Germline CDR1 is SGHDT and CDR2 is YYEEEE. CDR3 bases: TGTGCCAGCAGCTTGGACCGGGCGAACACTGAAGCTTTCTTT. Translation: CASSLDRANTEAFF. Looking up the rest from reference TRBV5-6 and TRBJ1-1 gives the full variable domain: DAGVTQSPTHLIKTRGQQVTLRCSPKSGHDTVSWYQQALGQGPQFIFQYYEEEERQRGNFPDRFSGHQFPNYSSELNVNALLLGDSALYLCASSLDRANTEAFFGQGTRLTVV.

The chain's CDR3 is CASSLAVGETQYF. The DNA for the CDR3 is TGTGCCAGCAGCTTAGCTGTAGGAGAGACCCAGTACTTC. The V call is TRBV7-6, the J call TRBJ2-5; unclear D gene. The CDR3 has 13 residues. The V gene lost 0 bases and the J gene lost 4 bases, with 6 bases spanning the gap. In germline, CDR1 is SGHVS, CDR2 FNYEAQ.

The rearrangement uses TRBV7-2 and TRBJ2-7; perhaps TRBD1 as D (5 bases). Trimming left V 5 bases short and J 4 bases short, with 15 bases between. The CDR3 contains 14 residues. Germline assignment: CDR1 SGHTA and CDR2 FQGNSA. The DNA of the CDR3 is TGTGCCAGCAGCCGAAACGGACACCTTTACGAGCAGTACTTC. It is translated as CASSRNGHLYEQYF. The full variable domain, rest sourced from reference TRBV7-2 and TRBJ2-7, is GAGVSQSPSNKVTEKGKDVELRCDPISGHTALYWYRQSLGQGLEFLIYFQGNSAPDKSGLPSDRFSAERTGGSVSTLTIQRTQQEDSAVYLCASSRNGHLYEQYFGPGTRLTVT.